This TCR beta chain is drawn from a study of vaccination and CD4 T cells after COVID-19. This clonotype was observed a few times. What it binds is unknown. General observations from the study: Median counts of SARS-CoV-2-reactive clonotypes increased from about 20 to 38; this difference was not significant. Convalescent patients saw a median 86.3% of their reactive clones show up only after vaccination.

The CDR3 is 17 amino acids. Germline-derived CDR1 and CDR2 are SGHDN and FVKESK. V shed 2 bases and J 1 base; nucleotides not matched to a gene: 6. Cultured CD4+ T cell DNA underwent sequencing with the Oncomine TCR Beta short-read assay. TCRdb processed the PCR reads anew with MiXCR; each CDR3 protein has one entry. The sample shows about 14,000 distinct CDR3 sequences, 45% of them seen only once. Regarding treatment: roughly 10-day PBMC culture with coronavirus spike peptide pools or control peptides (ViraFEST assay). Cells received half-medium changes with fresh IL-2 medium on days 3 and 7. The sequence was obtained from a human donor who had recovered from COVID-19. This specimen consisted of CD4+ T cells from blood, cultured in vitro, obtained after SARS-CoV-2 vaccination. The V gene is TRBV14, the J gene TRBJ2-5; 11 bases line up with TRBD2. The chain's CDR3 is CASSQLAGGPLQETQYF. The CDR3, as DNA: TGTGCCAGCAGCCAATTAGCGGGAGGGCCCCTCCAAGAGACCCAGTACTTC. The whole variable domain, filled in from reference TRBV14 and TRBJ2-5, reads EAGVTQFPSHSVIEKGQTVTLRCDPISGHDNLYWYRRVMGKEIKFLLHFVKESKQDESGMPNNRFLAERTGGTYSTLKVQPAELEDSGVYFCASSQLAGGPLQETQYFGPGTRLLVL.